The sequence of this TCR beta chain was determined in a study of blood T cell repertoires in COVID-19 (dated by TCRdb to 2018 to 2020). For the study in its entirety: Samples from collaborators originated in the United States, Italy and Spain and spanned both the acute and convalescent phases of COVID-19. The material from the prospective study consisted of cDNA or gDNA derived from T cells, B-cell-depleted T cells, or PBMCs. The dataset comprised deeply sampled blood TCRbeta repertoires from subjects exposed to, actively infected with, or recovered from COVID-19. The repertoires were released in a freely available public database intended as a resource for research on the immune response to SARS-CoV-2. The samples were drawn from two sources: the first 160 participants of the ongoing ImmuneRACE study, and 1,254 subjects contributed by 6 global collaborators. Sample metadata almost always included a de-identified subject ID, COVID-19 status, age in years and sex. HLA class I and class II types, where available, came from metadata supplied by the sample provider rather than from assay-based typing. Overall results and qualifications from the work: The quantity of clinical and demographic metadata differed by source and by participant and was supplied without curation.

Inclusive of the bounding cysteine and phenylalanine, the CDR3 is 18 residues long. Left in the record is the CDR3 DNA by itself, 54 bases read in frame from the first base. The germline V and J ends show losses of 4 bases and 1 base respectively, and no gene match explains 8 bases of the junction. From a lookup of the germline V gene, CDR1 and CDR2 are MGHRA and YSYEKL. TCRbeta CDR3 regions were amplified from genomic DNA using the immunoSEQ Assay, a bias-controlled multiplex PCR. Under the source paper's analysis protocol: The number of nucleated cells in each sample was estimated by amplification of reference gene primers within the assay. Sequence reads were collapsed and filtered to measure the absolute abundance of every unique TCRbeta CDR3 rearrangement. For each sample, productive Simpson clonality was calculated as the square root of Simpson's diversity index across productive rearrangements. TCRdb holds this immuneACCESS table with in-frame rearrangements only. Some clones are missing; in checked studies, unresolved V genes explain under half, and the rest has no known cause. That table furnishes V, J and clone size, whereas the DNA furnished D and trimming. This sample lists some 300,000 clones; more than 75% were detected once. In total, the top ten clones hold 3.5% to 4.5% of the sample.

A remark on this clone: The clone's antigen remains unknown. No per-base quality is available; no much larger clone lies one base away.

Participants in the prospective study were aged about 18 to 100 years, lived in more than 20 United States geographic areas, and enrolled through a virtual design. To assign participants to cohorts, the prospective study relied on clinical history that participants themselves reported in a screening survey and a study questionnaire. For ImmuneRACE Cohort 3, a participant was defined as recovered based on two consecutive negative NP/OP PCR tests, clearance by a healthcare professional, or resolution of symptoms. In the prospective study, mobile phlebotomists collected whole blood, serum and a nasopharyngeal or oropharyngeal swab from each participant. Prospective study participants could optionally give additional blood draws and questionnaires over an approximately two-month period. Before DNA extraction, blood samples from the prospective study were shipped at room temperature or frozen.

Recombination joined TRBV4-1 with TRBJ2-2; TRBD2 matches 11 bases in the middle. The TCR was taken from a man in his thirties or forties who had recovered from COVID-19. Specimen: PBMCs or T cells enriched from blood (not recorded which). The nucleotides read TGCGCCAGCAGCCCCAGGAGCCTAGCGGGGGGGAACACCGGGGAGCTGTTTTTT. Translation gives CASSPRSLAGGNTGELFF.